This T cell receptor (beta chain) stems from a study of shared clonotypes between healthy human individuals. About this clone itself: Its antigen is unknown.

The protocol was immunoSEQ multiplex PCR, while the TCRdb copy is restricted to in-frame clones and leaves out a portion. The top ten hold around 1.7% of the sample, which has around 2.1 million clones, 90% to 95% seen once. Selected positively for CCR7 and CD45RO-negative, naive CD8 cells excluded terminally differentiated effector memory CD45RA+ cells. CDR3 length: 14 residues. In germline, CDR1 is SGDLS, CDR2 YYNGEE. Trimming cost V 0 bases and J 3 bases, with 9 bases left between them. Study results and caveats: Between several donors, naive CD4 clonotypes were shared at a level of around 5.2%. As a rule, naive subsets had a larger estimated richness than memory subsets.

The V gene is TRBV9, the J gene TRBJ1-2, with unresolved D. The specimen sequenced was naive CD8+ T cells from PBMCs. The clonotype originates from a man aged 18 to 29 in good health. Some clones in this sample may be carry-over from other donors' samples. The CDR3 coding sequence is TGTGCCAGCAGCGTAGGGGTGAAAGACTATGGCTACACCTTC. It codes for CASSVGVKDYGYTF.